This T cell receptor beta chain was retrieved from a study of OX40 agonist ivuxolimab in advanced cancers. Study information: The study treated patients with ivuxolimab, an agonistic anti-OX40 (CD134) antibody. Hepatocellular carcinoma, melanoma, renal cell or head and neck cancer affected the dose-escalation patients.

Repertoires were generated with immunoSEQ multiplex PCR, while TCRdb's copy carries only in-frame clones and drops some. The sample includes 66,000 or so clones, about 86% seen only once; the top ten take 4.4%. CDR1 SGDLS and CDR2 YYNGEE come from the germline V gene. This CDR3 is 14 amino acids long. V lost 5 bases and J 0 bases, leaving 8 bases between the germline ends. Findings of the study overall: Blood T cells, both CD4+ and CD8+, expanded clonally by week 6 at 0.1 to 3.0 mg/kg. In CD8+ T cells, expanded clones were on average more numerous than in CD4+.

In regard to this clone: The target antigen is unknown.

The sequencing here drew on CD4+ or CD8+ T cells sorted from blood, taken in a trial of the OX40 agonist ivuxolimab. The chain recombines TRBV9 with TRBJ2-2; tentatively, D is TRBD1 (6 bases). This clonotype was sampled from an adult with an advanced solid tumor such as melanoma, head and neck, liver or kidney cancer. The CDR3 sequence: CASRQGSNTGELFF. The CDR3 DNA follows: TGTGCCAGCAGACAGGGTTCGAACACCGGGGAGCTGTTTTTT.